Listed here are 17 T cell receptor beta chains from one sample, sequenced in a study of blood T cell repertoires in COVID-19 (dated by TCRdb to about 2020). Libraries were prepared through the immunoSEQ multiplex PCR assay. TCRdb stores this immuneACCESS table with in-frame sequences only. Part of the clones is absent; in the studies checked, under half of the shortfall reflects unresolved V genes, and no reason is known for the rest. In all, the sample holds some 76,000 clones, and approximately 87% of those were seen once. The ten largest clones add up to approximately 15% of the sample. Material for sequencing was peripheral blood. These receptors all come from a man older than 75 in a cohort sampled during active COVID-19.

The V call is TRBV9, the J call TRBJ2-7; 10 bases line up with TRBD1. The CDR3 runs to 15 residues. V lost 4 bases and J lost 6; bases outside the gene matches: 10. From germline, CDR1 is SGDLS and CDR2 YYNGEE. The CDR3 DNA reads TGTGCCAGCAGCCCCGAAGGACAGGGGGTTTCCGAGCAGTACTTC. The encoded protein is CASSPEGQGVSEQYF. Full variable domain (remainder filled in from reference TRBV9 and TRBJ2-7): DSGVTQTPKHLITATGQRVTLRCSPRSGDLSVYWYQQSLDQGLQFLIQYYNGEERAKGNILERFSAQQFPDLHSELNLSSLELGDSALYFCASSPEGQGVSEQYFGPGTRLTVT.

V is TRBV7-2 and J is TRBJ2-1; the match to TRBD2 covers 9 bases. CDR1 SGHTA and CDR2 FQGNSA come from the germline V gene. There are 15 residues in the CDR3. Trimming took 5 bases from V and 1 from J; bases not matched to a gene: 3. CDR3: CASSRTSGSYNEQFF. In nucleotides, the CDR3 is TGTGCCAGCAGCCGTACTAGCGGGTCCTACAATGAGCAGTTCTTC.

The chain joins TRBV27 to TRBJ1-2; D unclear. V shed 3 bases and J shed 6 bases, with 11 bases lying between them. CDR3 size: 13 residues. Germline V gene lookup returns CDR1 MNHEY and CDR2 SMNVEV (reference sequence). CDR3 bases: TGTGCCAGCAGTTTCCGCGGCCAGCATGGCTACACCTTC. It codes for CASSFRGQHGYTF.

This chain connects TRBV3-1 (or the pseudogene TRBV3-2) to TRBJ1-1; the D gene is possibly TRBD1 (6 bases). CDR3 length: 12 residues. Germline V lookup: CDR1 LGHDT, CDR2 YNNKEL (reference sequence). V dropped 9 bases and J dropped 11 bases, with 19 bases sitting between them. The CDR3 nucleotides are TGTGCCAGTACCTTGGAGGGGGGGGTGGCTTTCTTT. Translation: CASTLEGGVAFF.

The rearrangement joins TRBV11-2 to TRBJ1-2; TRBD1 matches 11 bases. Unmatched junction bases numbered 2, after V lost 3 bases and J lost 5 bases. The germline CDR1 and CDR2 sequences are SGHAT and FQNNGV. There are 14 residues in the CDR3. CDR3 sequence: CASSFGTGGYGYTF. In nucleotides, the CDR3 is TGTGCCAGCAGCTTCGGGACAGGGGGTTATGGCTACACCTTC.

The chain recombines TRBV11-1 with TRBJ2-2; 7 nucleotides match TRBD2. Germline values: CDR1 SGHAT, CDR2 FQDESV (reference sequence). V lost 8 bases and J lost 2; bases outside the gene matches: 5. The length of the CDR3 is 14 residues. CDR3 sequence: CASGLAVNTGELFF. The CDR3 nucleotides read TGTGCCAGCGGGCTAGCGGTAAACACCGGGGAGCTGTTTTTT.

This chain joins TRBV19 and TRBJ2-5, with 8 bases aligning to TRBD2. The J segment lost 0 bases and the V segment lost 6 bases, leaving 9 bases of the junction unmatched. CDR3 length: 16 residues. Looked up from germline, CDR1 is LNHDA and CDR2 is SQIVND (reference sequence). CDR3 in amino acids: CASRESGGAYQETQYF. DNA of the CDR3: TGTGCCAGTAGGGAGAGCGGGGGCGCGTACCAAGAGACCCAGTACTTC. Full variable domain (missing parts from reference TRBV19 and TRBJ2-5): DGGITQSPKYLFRKEGQNVTLSCEQNLNHDAMYWYRQDPGQGLRLIYYSQIVNDFQKGDIAEGYSVSREKKESFPLTVTSAQKNPTAFYLCASRESGGAYQETQYFGPGTRLLVL.

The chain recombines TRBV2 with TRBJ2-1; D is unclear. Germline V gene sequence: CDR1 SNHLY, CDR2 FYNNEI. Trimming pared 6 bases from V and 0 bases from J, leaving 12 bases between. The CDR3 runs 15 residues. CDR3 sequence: CASSADWSSYNEQFF. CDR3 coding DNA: TGTGCCAGCAGCGCCGATTGGAGCTCCTACAATGAGCAGTTCTTC.

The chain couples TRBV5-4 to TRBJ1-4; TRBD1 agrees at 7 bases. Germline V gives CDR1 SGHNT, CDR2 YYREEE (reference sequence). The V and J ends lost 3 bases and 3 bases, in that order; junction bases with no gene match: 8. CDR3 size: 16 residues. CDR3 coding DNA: TGTGCCAGCAGCTCCGACAGGGCAACAGCTAATGAAAAACTGTTTTTT. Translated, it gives CASSSDRATANEKLFF.

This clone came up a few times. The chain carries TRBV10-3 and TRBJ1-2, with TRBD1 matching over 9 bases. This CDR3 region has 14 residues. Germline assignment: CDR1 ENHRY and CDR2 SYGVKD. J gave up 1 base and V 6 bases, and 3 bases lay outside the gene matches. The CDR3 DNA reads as TGTGCCATCAGGGAGACAGGGGGTAACTATGGCTACACCTTC. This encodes CAIRETGGNYGYTF.

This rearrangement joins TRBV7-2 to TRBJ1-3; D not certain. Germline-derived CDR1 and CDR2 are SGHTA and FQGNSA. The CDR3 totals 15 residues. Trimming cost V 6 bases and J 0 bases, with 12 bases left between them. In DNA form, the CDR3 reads TGTGCCAGCAGACCGCAGGTGCTCTCTGGAAACACCATATATTTT. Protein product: CASRPQVLSGNTIYF.

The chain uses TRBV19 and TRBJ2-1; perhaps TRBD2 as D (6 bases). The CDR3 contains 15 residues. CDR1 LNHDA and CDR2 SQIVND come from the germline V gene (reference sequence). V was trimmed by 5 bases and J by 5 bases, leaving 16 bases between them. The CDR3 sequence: CASSLSGLGHNEQFF. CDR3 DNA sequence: TGTGCCAGTAGTCTCTCGGGACTTGGTCACAATGAGCAGTTCTTC.

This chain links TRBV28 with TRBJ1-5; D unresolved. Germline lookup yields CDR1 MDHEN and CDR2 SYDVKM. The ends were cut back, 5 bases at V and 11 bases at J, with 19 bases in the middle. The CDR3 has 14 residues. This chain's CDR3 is CASSIQRPPRAQHF. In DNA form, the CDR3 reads TGTGCCAGCAGTATCCAACGCCCCCCGCGAGCCCAGCATTTT. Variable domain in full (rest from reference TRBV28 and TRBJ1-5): DVKVTQSSRYLVKRTGEKVFLECVQDMDHENMFWYRQDPGLGLRLIYFSYDVKMKEKGDIPEGYSVSREKKERFSLILESASTNQTSMYLCASSIQRPPRAQHFGDGTRLSIL.

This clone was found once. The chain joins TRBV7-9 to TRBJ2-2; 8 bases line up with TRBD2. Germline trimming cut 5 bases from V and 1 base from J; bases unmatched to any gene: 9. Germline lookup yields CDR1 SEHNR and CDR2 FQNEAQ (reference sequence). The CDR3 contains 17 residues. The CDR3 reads CASSEAGGVGNTGELFF. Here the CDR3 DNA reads TGTGCCAGCAGCGAGGCGGGGGGCGTTGGGAACACCGGGGAGCTGTTTTTT.

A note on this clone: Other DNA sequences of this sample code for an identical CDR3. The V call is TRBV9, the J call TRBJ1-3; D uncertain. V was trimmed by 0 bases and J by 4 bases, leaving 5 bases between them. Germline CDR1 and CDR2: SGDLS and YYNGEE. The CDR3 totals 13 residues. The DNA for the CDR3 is TGTGCCAGCAGCGTAGACTCGGGAAACACCATATATTTT. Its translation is CASSVDSGNTIYF.

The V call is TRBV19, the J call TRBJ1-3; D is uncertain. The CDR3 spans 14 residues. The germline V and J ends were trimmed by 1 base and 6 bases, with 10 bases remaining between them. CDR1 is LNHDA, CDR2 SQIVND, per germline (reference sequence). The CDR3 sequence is CASSIAGLENTIYF. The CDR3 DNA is TGTGCCAGTAGTATAGCAGGTTTGGAAAACACCATATATTTT.

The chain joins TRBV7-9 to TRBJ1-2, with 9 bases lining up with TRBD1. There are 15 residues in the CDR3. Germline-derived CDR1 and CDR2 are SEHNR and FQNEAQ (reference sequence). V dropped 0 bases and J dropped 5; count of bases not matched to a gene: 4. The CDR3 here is CASSLASGQGYGYTF. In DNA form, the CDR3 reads TGTGCCAGCAGCTTAGCGTCAGGACAGGGGTATGGCTACACCTTC. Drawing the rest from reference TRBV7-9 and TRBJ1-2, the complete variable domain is DTGVSQNPRHKITKRGQNVTFRCDPISEHNRLYWYRQTLGQGPEFLTYFQNEAQLEKSRLLSDRFSAERPKGSFSTLEIQRTEQGDSAMYLCASSLASGQGYGYTFGSGTRLTVV.